Following are 15 T cell receptor beta chains from one sample sequenced in a study of molecular identifiers for immune sequencing clone quantification (dated by TCRdb to 2016 to 2019). Library construction relied on PCR. This sample was sequenced with an Illumina HiSeq 4000. TCRdb reanalyzed the raw reads on its own, using fastp at Q25 for trimming and MiXCR for clone calling, and kept in-frame beta chains. Duplicate CDR3 protein sequences are folded into a single record with the most common DNA and genes. Here the sample has some 650,000 distinct CDR3 sequences; 15% to 20% occur a single time. Jointly, the top ten make up roughly 0.83% of the sample. Specimen: naive CD8+ T cells from blood, with Jurkat cell RNA spiked in. Per the publication, the cell subset or site label means: FACS-sorted CD8+CD4-CCR7+CD45RA+ naive T cells. The receptors derive from a human donor in good health. Some libraries in this study had Jurkat cell RNA spiked in.

The chain recombines TRBV10-3 with TRBJ1-3; D might be TRBD1 (5 bases). Germline V gene lookup returns CDR1 ENHRY and CDR2 SYGVKD. The V end lost 5 bases, the J end lost 1 base, and 9 bases lay between the germline ends. This CDR3 has 14 residues. As DNA, the CDR3 is TGTGCCATCAGTCCCGGGGGATCTGGAAACACCATATATTTT. Amino acids: CAISPGGSGNTIYF.

This clonotype has ten or more counts. This rearrangement joins TRBV4-3 to TRBJ1-1; D remains unclear. The CDR3 totals 14 residues. The germline V gene encodes CDR1 LGHNA and CDR2 YSLEER. Trimming took 0 bases from V and 1 from J, leaving 6 bases between them. CDR3 sequence: CASSQDLQNTEAFF. CDR3 bases: TGCGCCAGCAGCCAAGATTTACAGAACACTGAAGCTTTCTTT.

Turning to this clonotype: One base away lies a much larger clone, so this may be a sequencing read error. The V and J genes are TRBV5-3 and TRBJ2-7; 8 nucleotides align to TRBD2. TRBV5-3 is an ORF, and what it does is uncertain. The CDR3 is 16 residues long. In nucleotides, the CDR3 is TGTGCCAGCAGCTTGACAGCCGACGGGAGGGCCGTATGGCAGTACTTC. Translation gives CASSLTADGRAVWQYF.

This clonotype was seen repeatedly, ten times or more. The rearrangement uses TRBV6-1 and TRBJ1-1, with D maybe TRBD1 (5 bases). Germline values: CDR1 MNHNS, CDR2 SASEGT. The CDR3 has 15 amino acids. V lost 3 bases and J 1 base, leaving 12 bases between the germline ends. CDR3 sequence (DNA): TGTGCCAGCAGTGAGGAGGACACCGCGAACACTGAAGCTTTCTTT. Protein sequence: CASSEEDTANTEAFF.

Notes on this clonotype: A much larger clone lies a single base off, so this may be a read error. The chain links TRBV20-1 to TRBJ2-1, with no clear D. Germline CDR1 is DFQATT and CDR2 is SNEGSKA (reference sequence). The ends were cut back, 6 bases at V and 0 bases at J, with 9 bases in the middle. There are 13 residues in the CDR3. CDR3 amino acids: CSAQATSYNEQFF. The CDR3 DNA reads as TGCAGTGCGCAGGCGACCTCCTACAATGAGCAGTTCTTC.

Turning to this clonotype: The conserved final phenylalanine or tryptophan is absent from the CDR3, which likely points to a read error. The gene calls are TRBV7-8 and TRBJ2-2, with a tentative D call TRBD1 (6 bases). Germline values: CDR1 SGHVS, CDR2 FQNEAQ. The CDR3 spans 17 residues. V lost 4 bases to trimming and J lost 6 bases, with 21 bases between them. CDR3 residues: CASSSQTGHPTAGELFL. DNA for the CDR3: TGTGCCAGCAGCTCCCAAACGGGACACCCAACCGCCGGGGAGCTGTTTCTT.

This clonotype was seen only a few times. The chain has TRBV19 and TRBJ2-1, with a possible D match to TRBD2 (7 bases). Germline V gene data show CDR1 as LNHDA and CDR2 as SQIVND (reference sequence). Trimming cost V 1 base and J 7 bases, with 17 bases left between them. This CDR3 is built from 16 residues. The CDR3 DNA follows: TGTGCCAGTAGTATAGGGGGGGGGCAGGGACGTAATGAGCAGTTCTTC. Translating it yields CASSIGGGQGRNEQFF.

The genes are TRBV28 and TRBJ1-6; D is unresolved. The CDR3 length is 16 residues. Trimming shortened V by 1 base and J by 0 bases, and 7 bases separated the two germline ends. CDR1 and CDR2 from the germline V gene are MDHEN and SYDVKM. CDR3 bases: TGTGCCAGCAGTTTATTACAAAACTCCTATAATTCACCCCTCCACTTT. It is translated as CASSLLQNSYNSPLHF.

The rearrangement uses TRBV5-6 and TRBJ2-7; D tentatively fits TRBD1 or TRBD2 (5 bases each). V lost 5 bases to trimming and J lost 7 bases, with 16 bases between them. This CDR3 region has 13 residues. Per germline, CDR1 SGHDT and CDR2 YYEEEE. The CDR3: CASRGPSRLEQYF. CDR3 in DNA: TGTGCCAGCAGGGGGCCAAGCAGACTAGAGCAGTACTTC.

In its sample, this clonotype was seen many times. This chain links TRBV12-3 or TRBV12-4 with TRBJ1-1; no definite D call. This CDR3 has 16 residues. Trimming cost V 2 bases and J 4 bases, with 17 bases left between them. The CDR3 spells CASSLSGRERPTEAFF. The CDR3, as DNA: TGTGCCAGCAGTTTATCGGGTAGGGAGAGACCCACTGAAGCTTTCTTT.

This clonotype has only a few counts. V and J are TRBV30 and TRBJ1-2; perhaps TRBD1 as D (5 bases). The CDR3 loop spans 12 amino acids. Trimming cost V 4 bases and J 2 bases, with 8 bases left between them. From germline, CDR1 is GTSNPN and CDR2 SVGIG (reference sequence). CDR3 sequence: CAWNPGNYGYTF. The CDR3 DNA reads as TGTGCCTGGAATCCAGGGAACTATGGCTACACCTTC. The whole variable domain, remainder taken from reference TRBV30 and TRBJ1-2, is SQTIHQWPATLVQPVGSPLSLECTVEGTSNPNLYWYRQAAGRGLQLLFYSVGIGQISSEVPQNLSASRPQDRQFILSSKKLLLSDSGFYLCAWNPGNYGYTFGSGTRLTVV.

Of note for this clonotype: Possible read error: a much larger clone is one base away. This chain connects TRBV28 to TRBJ2-7; 8 bases are a match to TRBD2. This CDR3 contains 14 residues. V shed 8 bases and J 2 bases; nucleotides not matched to a gene: 8. CDR1 MDHEN and CDR2 SYDVKM come from the germline V gene. In DNA form, the CDR3 reads TGTGCCAGCGGTCCGATAGCGGGGCCCTACGAGCAGTACTTC. The encoded protein is CASGPIAGPYEQYF. Supplemented by reference TRBV28 and TRBJ2-7, the full variable domain reads DVKVTQSSRYLVKRTGEKVFLECVQDMDHENMFWYRQDPGLGLRLIYFSYDVKMKEKGDIPEGYSVSREKKERFSLILESASTNQTSMYLCASGPIAGPYEQYFGPGTRLTVT.

This clonotype was seen many times. The chain links TRBV7-9 to TRBJ1-2; D is perhaps TRBD1 (6 bases). The V and J ends lost 4 bases and 6 bases respectively, with 12 bases between them. The germline gives CDR1 SEHNR, CDR2 FQNEAQ (reference sequence). CDR3 length: 13 residues. The DNA for the CDR3 is TGTGCCAGCAGCTCTACCAGGGGAGATGGCTACACCTTC. It specifies CASSSTRGDGYTF.

This clonotype was detected only a few times. The chain has TRBV10-3 and TRBJ2-1, with D possibly TRBD2 on 6 matching bases. CDR1 ENHRY and CDR2 SYGVKD come from the germline V gene. The CDR3 runs to 14 residues. Trimming pared 4 bases from V and 9 bases from J, leaving 16 bases between. The CDR3 region has the DNA TGTGCCATCAGTGTCTCCGGGGGAGCTACTGAGCAGTTCTTC. Translating gives CAISVSGGATEQFF.

This clonotype was counted many times. The chain uses TRBV7-9 and TRBJ2-7; D is perhaps TRBD1 or TRBD2 (6 bases each). V lost 0 bases and J 5 bases, leaving 17 bases between the germline ends. Germline CDR1 and CDR2: SEHNR and FQNEAQ (reference sequence). The CDR3 is 16 residues long. CDR3 loop: CASSLAVGGRGDEQYF. DNA for the CDR3: TGTGCCAGCAGCTTAGCGGTGGGGGGCAGGGGTGACGAGCAGTACTTC.